A selection of T cell receptor beta chains follows, all from one sample in a study of vaccination and CD4 T cells after COVID-19. These receptors' targets are unknown. TCRdb re-analysed the PCR reads in MiXCR, keeping a single row per CDR3 protein. The sample has approximately 17,000 distinct CDR3 sequences, about 51% seen once. The sequencing here drew on CD4+ T cells from blood, cultured in vitro, taken before SARS-CoV-2 vaccination. These receptors were collected from a human donor who had recovered from COVID-19. Both conserved end residues are trimmed from each CDR3. Clone size appears in some rows only: once, few, many, or a class for an expanded clone.

abundance	v_gene	j_gene	CDR3aa
few	TRBV19	TRBJ2-5	ASSRGRKETQY
.	TRBV10-3	TRBJ1-5	AISGTGGNQPQH
.	TRBV7-9	TRBJ1-4	ASSLTESSNEKLF
.	TRBV20-1	TRBJ2-7	SATGTAYEQY
once	TRBV10-3	TRBJ1-3	AISGRGEGLGGNTIY
.	TRBV28	TRBJ2-7	ASSPGGRYEQY
few	TRBV7-2	TRBJ1-2	ASSRDNNGYT
.	TRBV28	TRBJ2-7	ASSPPGYEQY
.	TRBV28	TRBJ2-3	ASSFGGAGDADTQY
.	TRBV6-5	TRBJ2-2	ASSYAMGVSGELF
.	TRBV11-2	TRBJ1-3	ASSLGAVSGNTIY
.	TRBV5-1	TRBJ2-7	ASSLDRDTYEQY
few	TRBV7-8	TRBJ2-3	ASSSSTSGRSRDTQY
.	TRBV19	TRBJ2-3	ASSTGQRTDTQY
.	TRBV19	TRBJ2-7	ASSRGKPVGYEQY
.	TRBV7-9	TRBJ1-3	ASSASGNTIY
.	TRBV28	TRBJ2-3	ASTDTTSTDTQY
.	TRBV7-2	TRBJ1-4	ASSSRGLGTNEKLF
.	TRBV6-1	TRBJ1-2	ASSVNVQGNRGYT
few	TRBV10-3	TRBJ2-5	ATGVQKETQY
.	TRBV15	TRBJ1-4	ATSGQTGRHNEKLF
.	TRBV6-2/TRBV6-3	TRBJ1-1	ASSYLANTEAF
.	TRBV20-1	TRBJ2-1	SALRGGKYEQF
.	TRBV7-3	TRBJ2-6	ASSLTGRSSGANVLT
.	TRBV25-1	TRBJ1-1	ASNGDTEAF
few	TRBV6-5	TRBJ1-1	ASSYTGRSNTEAF
once	TRBV7-3	TRBJ2-2	ASSSDRGGYGELF
.	TRBV30	TRBJ2-3	AWSVRGRGAVDTQY
.	TRBV19	TRBJ2-7	ASSEIGLGPMYYEQY
.	TRBV11-3	TRBJ1-1	ASSTGQGAAEAF
once	TRBV14	TRBJ1-1	ASSPYRDGAEAF
.	TRBV7-2	TRBJ1-2	ASSLARDSYGYT
.	TRBV30	TRBJ2-7	AWSVSHRNYEQY
.	TRBV20-1	TRBJ2-3	SARDMASGPTDTQY
.	TRBV30	TRBJ2-6	AWSTGEGAGANVLT
once	TRBV18	TRBJ2-5	ASSPPSSQETQY
once	TRBV6-1	TRBJ2-1	ASSTYQEQF
.	TRBV20-1	TRBJ1-5	SARVRQDSNQPQH
.	TRBV20-1	TRBJ2-5	SARAPSSFKETQY
.	TRBV9	TRBJ2-3	ASSVVSGTGTDTQY
few	TRBV10-3	TRBJ2-5	AIKGEETQY
.	TRBV7-2	TRBJ2-2	ASSLADFRTGELF
.	TRBV28	TRBJ1-4	ASAPSRGPTNEKLF
.	TRBV27	TRBJ2-7	ASSLGGGLAGHYEQY
medium-sized	TRBV20-1	TRBJ1-5	SGLTGVSNQPQH
.	TRBV12-3/TRBV12-4	TRBJ2-1	ASSPRTSGENEQF
.	TRBV6-1	TRBJ2-7	ASSGVRALYEQY
.	TRBV20-1	TRBJ2-1	SALFRSGTGLAGLLTYNEQF
.	TRBV7-2	TRBJ2-7	ASSLVATSLSYEQY
few	TRBV7-2	TRBJ2-7	ASSRTSDPSYEQY
medium-sized	TRBV4-1	TRBJ2-7	ASSPGLAGEQY
.	TRBV6-5	TRBJ2-5	ASSFRMTSGRVKTQY
.	TRBV19	TRBJ1-4	ASSIDRGQGRLF
.	TRBV25-1	TRBJ2-2	ASSDGIRDTGELF